The next 13 T cell receptor beta chains were all read from a single sample in a study of vaccination and CD4 T cells after COVID-19. The Oncomine TCR Beta short-read assay was applied to DNA of cultured CD4+ T cells. One entry per CDR3 protein results from TCRdb running MiXCR on the PCR reads. Among tens of thousands of distinct CDR3 sequences, 58% were seen once, and the ten largest hold 2.5% to 3.5%. These receptors lack a known antigen. As for treatment: 10-day PBMC culture with coronavirus spike peptide pools or control peptides (ViraFEST assay). The specimen sequenced was CD4+ T cells from blood, cultured in vitro. The receptors derive from a human donor who had recovered from COVID-19.

The CDR3 reads CSARRPAGGQETQYF. The CDR3 DNA is TGCAGTGCTAGGCGGCCAGCGGGAGGCCAAGAGACCCAGTACTTC. The chain uses TRBV20-1 and TRBJ2-5, with 9 bases matching TRBD2. After removal of 3 bases from V and 1 base from J, the junction contained 6 bases not matched to a gene. This CDR3 region has 15 residues. Germline-derived CDR1 and CDR2 are DFQATT and SNEGSKA (reference sequence).

The V gene is TRBV12-3 or TRBV12-4, the J gene TRBJ1-5; the D gene is possibly TRBD1 (5 bases). With 5 bases removed from V and 5 bases from J, the gap between germline ends came to 19 bases. The CDR3 loop spans 16 amino acids. The CDR3 reads CASSPSGRGFDQPQHF. The CDR3 coding sequence is TGTGCCAGCAGTCCTAGCGGGCGGGGCTTCGATCAGCCCCAGCATTTT.

The chain couples TRBV30 to TRBJ1-5, with D possibly TRBD1 on 6 matching bases. The CDR3 spans 13 residues. The germline gives CDR1 GTSNPN, CDR2 SVGIG (reference sequence). V shed 0 bases and J shed 7 bases, with 10 bases lying between them. Here the CDR3 reads CAWSVQGSQPQHF. The CDR3 nucleotides are TGTGCCTGGAGTGTCCAGGGGAGCCAGCCCCAGCATTTT.

The genes are TRBV21-1 and TRBJ2-2; TRBD2 was called by the table and not checked on the DNA. TRBV21-1 is a pseudogene segment. This CDR3 contains 17 residues. The DNA for the CDR3 is TGTGCCAGCAGCAAAACGAGGACTAGCGCAGGCACCGGGGAGCTGTTTTTT. It encodes CASSKTRTSAGTGELFF.

The chain has TRBV4-3 and TRBJ1-2; the D is unclear. There are 12 residues in the CDR3. The germline CDR1 and CDR2 sequences are LGHNA and YSLEER. Trimming removed 3 bases at V and 2 bases at J, with 4 bases between. CDR3 in DNA: TGCGCCAGCAGCCAGGGGAACTATGGCTACACCTTC. As protein: CASSQGNYGYTF.

For this clonotype: At one end, the junction sequence differs from germline, possibly due to a read error. The rearrangement links TRBV7-2 to TRBJ2-3; D remains unclear. The CDR3 loop spans 14 amino acids. Germline V CDR1 and CDR2: SGHTA, FQGNSA. CDR3 amino acids: CASSSLRVAETQYF. DNA of the CDR3: TGTGCCAGCAGCTCCTTACGCGTTGCAGAGACGCAGTATTTT.

The chain joins TRBV5-4 to TRBJ2-3, with D possibly TRBD2 on 5 matching bases. The CDR3 runs 15 residues. CDR1 and CDR2 (germline): SGHNT, YYREEE (reference sequence). V dropped 4 bases and J dropped 2 bases, with 14 bases sitting between them. The CDR3 coding sequence is TGTGCCAGCAGCCCCAAGGACTTGCACACAGATACGCAGTATTTT. This sequence encodes CASSPKDLHTDTQYF.

The rearrangement links TRBV5-3 to TRBJ2-2; 7 bases agree with TRBD2. TRBV5-3 carries the ORF label, with uncertain function. Trimming took 4 bases from V and 6 from J; bases not matched to a gene: 3. CDR3 length: 13 amino acids. The DNA for the CDR3 is TGTGCCAGAAGCCCCGGACTAGCCGGGGAGCTGTTTTTT. Its translation: CARSPGLAGELFF.

The V call is TRBV12-3 or TRBV12-4, the J call TRBJ1-1; no clear D. Trimming pared 7 bases from V and 1 base from J, leaving 16 bases between. The CDR3 has 15 amino acids. As DNA, the CDR3 is TGTGCCAGCACCCTGAGCGGTCGCCAGAACACTGAAGCTTTCTTT. Translated, it gives CASTLSGRQNTEAFF.

The V and J genes are TRBV21-1 and TRBJ2-7; TRBD1 is the table's D call and was not checked against the DNA. TRBV21-1 is classified as a pseudogene. This CDR3 region has 15 residues. The CDR3 spells CASSKDPGKGDEQYF. In nucleotides, the CDR3 is TGTGCCAGCAGCAAAGACCCAGGGAAAGGTGACGAGCAGTACTTC.

In DNA, the CDR3 is TGTGCCAGCAGCCTAAATGGTGAGCAGTTCTTC. Translation gives CASSLNGEQFF. The chain couples TRBV6-2 or TRBV6-3 to TRBJ2-1; D unclear. V was clipped by 6 bases and J by 9 bases, with 9 bases between them. Germline values: CDR1 MNHEY, CDR2 SVGEGT. The CDR3 covers 11 residues.

The chain employs TRBV20-1 and TRBJ2-7; tentatively, D is TRBD1 or TRBD2 (6 bases each). Germline lookup yields CDR1 DFQATT and CDR2 SNEGSKA (reference sequence). Trimming removed 0 bases at V and 4 bases at J, with 16 bases between. The CDR3 totals 15 residues. This CDR3 reads CSARDHGGAGYEQYF. The DNA of the CDR3 is TGCAGTGCTAGAGATCACGGGGGCGCAGGGTACGAGCAGTACTTC.

The chain carries TRBV25-1 and TRBJ1-1; D gene ambiguous. CDR1 and CDR2 (germline): MGHDK, SYGVNS. The CDR3 contains 14 residues. V lost 0 bases and J lost 5, with 10 bases in between. The CDR3 protein is CASSEYGEGTEAFF. CDR3 DNA sequence: TGTGCCAGCAGTGAATACGGGGAAGGGACTGAAGCTTTCTTT.